This record covers a single T cell receptor beta chain. There is no known antigen for this receptor. Base qualities were left out, and no much larger clone turns up one base away. TCRbeta CDR3 regions were amplified from genomic DNA by means of the immunoSEQ Assay, a bias-controlled multiplex PCR. The source study handled its data this way. Nucleated cell counts per sample were estimated from amplification of reference gene primers within the assay. To quantify the absolute abundance of each unique TCRbeta CDR3 rearrangement, sequence reads were collapsed and filtered. For each sample, productive Simpson clonality was calculated as the square root of Simpson's diversity index across productive rearrangements. TCRdb took over this immuneACCESS table, retaining in-frame rearrangements with V and J assigned. Such tables are incomplete; in checked studies, under half of the missing clones stem from an unresolved V gene, and the remainder is unexplained. V and J calls and clone size are copied from that table; D and trimming were computed from the DNA. Present in this sample are 100,000 or so clones, approximately 92% of which were seen just once. The ten largest make up approximately 5.7% of the sample.

The sample comes from a study of blood T cell repertoires in COVID-19 (dated by TCRdb to about 2020). The study in broad terms: Samples from collaborators originated in the United States, Italy and Spain and spanned both the acute and convalescent phases of COVID-19. Where available, HLA class I and class II types were taken from metadata supplied by the sample provider and were not determined by assay-based typing. Deeply sampled blood TCRbeta repertoires from subjects exposed to, actively infected with, or recovered from COVID-19 were included in the dataset. The sample metadata nearly always contained a de-identified subject ID, COVID-19 status, age in years and sex. The repertoires were released in a freely available public database meant as a resource for research on the immune response to SARS-CoV-2. The material from the prospective study consisted of cDNA or gDNA derived from T cells, B-cell-depleted T cells, or PBMCs. The samples were drawn from the first 160 participants of the ongoing ImmuneRACE study and from 1,254 subjects provided by 6 global collaborators. Points the paper makes about the study in general: How much clinical and demographic metadata was included differed by source and by participant, and the metadata was provided uncurated.

Including the terminal cysteine and phenylalanine, the CDR3 comprises 14 residues. Only the CDR3 part of the read is kept: 42 bases, read in frame from the first base. As encoded in the germline V gene (reference sequence), CDR1 is LGHDT while CDR2 is YNNKEL. Unmatched junction bases come to 3, with V trimmed by 5 bases and J by 0 bases. Collaborating institutions collected whole blood in K2EDTA tubes following their own protocols. For TCRbeta analysis, collaborators shipped samples in one of three forms: frozen whole blood, isolated PBMCs, or DNA extracted from either of those sample types. The TCR comes from a man aged 45-65 years with active COVID-19. The chain is assembled from TRBV3-1 (or the pseudogene TRBV3-2) and TRBJ1-1; TRBD1 fits 7 bases in the junction. Sequencing input: peripheral blood. The CDR3 has the sequence CASSIGTVNTEAFF. The DNA sequence reads TGTGCCAGCAGCATTGGGACAGTGAACACTGAAGCTTTCTTT.